The text below deals with one TCR beta chain. The data derive from a study of blood T cell repertoires in COVID-19. The wider study: Sample material is recorded as cDNA or gDNA derived from T cells, B-cell-depleted T cells, or PBMCs.

The assay was immunoSEQ multiplex PCR, and TCRdb's table has in-frame clones only and misses some. The sample has over 300,000 clones, around 89% seen once; the top ten hold around 7%. The ends lost 2 bases at V and 1 base at J; junction bases unmatched: 3. CDR1 and CDR2 from the germline V gene are SQVTM and ANQGSEA. This CDR3 has 15 residues. The gene calls are TRBV29-1 and TRBJ2-3; TRBD2 aligns across 10 bases. The TCR originated in a man aged 18 to 30 with active or convalescent COVID-19. The material sequenced was peripheral blood. The CDR3 here is CSVERLAGGTDTQYF. The DNA of the CDR3 is TGCAGCGTTGAAAGGCTAGCGGGAGGCACAGATACGCAGTATTTT.